This T cell receptor beta chain was recovered during a study of CD4+ T cells in melanoma. Assay: immunoSEQ multiplex PCR; the TCRdb copy retains only in-frame clones and omits some. The table lists roughly 150,000 clones, about nine tenths of them singletons. Germline V lookup: CDR1 GTSNPN, CDR2 SVGIG (reference sequence). CDR3 size: 13 residues. The V and J ends lost 3 bases and 3 bases, in that order; junction bases with no gene match: 3. The clonotype comes from a human donor with melanoma. V usage is TRBV30 and J usage is TRBJ2-7; 9 bases are shared with TRBD2. As DNA, the CDR3 is TGTGCCTGGAGCGGTAGCGGGGGCTACGAGCAGTACTTC. Encoded protein: CAWSGSGGYEQYF.